These 23 T cell receptor beta chains were all obtained from the same sample, sequenced in a study of blood T cell repertoires in COVID-19. Assay used: immunoSEQ multiplex PCR; TCRdb lists only in-frame clones, some missing. The sample consists of about 60,000 clones, 88% of them appearing once. The sample consisted of peripheral blood. Every receptor here comes from a human donor in a cohort sampled during active COVID-19.

V usage is TRBV7-2 and J usage is TRBJ2-1, with a tentative D call TRBD1 (6 bases). This CDR3 has 18 amino acids. Deletions cut 4 bases from V and 0 bases from J, with 19 bases between. Germline CDR1 SGHTA, CDR2 FQGNSA. CDR3 nucleotide sequence: TGTGCCAGCAGCTCCAAAAGGTCCAGGACAGTCTCCTACAATGAGCAGTTCTTC. Translating gives CASSSKRSRTVSYNEQFF.

This chain connects TRBV5-1 to TRBJ2-7; TRBD1 matches at 8 bases. This CDR3 has 16 amino acids. V trimming: 2 bases; J trimming: 2 bases; junction bases outside the gene matches: 9. CDR1 is SGHRS and CDR2 is YFSETQ in the germline V gene. The CDR3 loop reads CASSLAGTGLTYEQYF. The CDR3 DNA is TGCGCCAGCAGCTTAGCCGGGACAGGCCTTACCTACGAGCAGTACTTC. Full variable domain (missing parts from reference TRBV5-1 and TRBJ2-7): KAGVTQTPRYLIKTRGQQVTLSCSPISGHRSVSWYQQTPGQGLQFLFEYFSETQRNKGNFPGRFSGRQFSNSRSEMNVSTLELGDSALYLCASSLAGTGLTYEQYFGPGTRLTVT.

The table lists this clone with a few counts. The chain combines TRBV12-3 or TRBV12-4 with TRBJ1-4, with TRBD1 matching 10 bases. The CDR3 spans 13 residues. The V segment lost 6 bases and the J segment 7 bases; nucleotides outside the gene matches: 2. The CDR3 bases are TGTGCCAGCAGCCGGGACAGGGGTGAAAAACTGTTTTTT. It codes for CASSRDRGEKLFF.

The chain employs TRBV18 and TRBJ2-7; D is possibly TRBD1 (5 bases). The V and J ends lost 2 bases and 5 bases respectively, with 10 bases between them. Germline assignment: CDR1 KGHSH and CDR2 LQKENI. CDR3 length: 13 amino acids. In nucleotides, the CDR3 is TGTGCCAGCTCACCAAGCAGGGATCACGAGCAGTACTTC. Its translation: CASSPSRDHEQYF.

The chain is built from TRBV19 and TRBJ1-5, with TRBD1 matching 7 bases. This CDR3 is built from 16 residues. Germline-derived CDR1 and CDR2 are LNHDA and SQIVND (reference sequence). The V gene end was trimmed by 4 bases and the J gene end by 2 bases; junction bases not matched to a gene: 8. CDR3 region: CASSTKQGLGNQPQHF. In DNA form, the CDR3 reads TGTGCCAGTAGTACAAAACAGGGGCTTGGCAATCAGCCCCAGCATTTT.

The gene calls are TRBV5-8 and TRBJ2-5; 12 bases line up with TRBD1. CDR1 is SGHTS, CDR2 YDEGEE, per germline. J gave up 5 bases and V 3 bases, and 8 bases lay outside the gene matches. CDR3 length equals 16 residues. The CDR3 DNA follows: TGTGCCAGCAGCTCCGCCGGGACAGGGGGCTGGGAGACCCAGTACTTC. This codes for CASSSAGTGGWETQYF. Using reference TRBV5-8 and TRBJ2-5 for the parts outside the CDR3, the full variable domain is EAGVTQSPTHLIKTRGQQATLRCSPISGHTSVYWYQQALGLGLQFLLWYDEGEERNRGNFPPRFSGRQFPNYSSELNVNALELEDSALYLCASSSAGTGGWETQYFGPGTRLLVL.

The chain is built from TRBV4-3 and TRBJ2-3; 9 positions agree with TRBD2. The trim removed 6 bases at V and 9 bases at J, leaving 10 bases unmatched. Germline CDR1 reads LGHNA; CDR2 reads YSLEER. The CDR3 is made up of 14 amino acids. CDR3 coding DNA: TGCGCCAGCAGTCGTACGGTCGGACTAGCGACGCAGTATTTT. The encoded protein is CASSRTVGLATQYF.

There are a few counts of this clone. J is TRBJ1-6 and V is TRBV6-6, with 8 bases fitting TRBD1. The CDR3 is 14 residues long. V shed 2 bases, J shed 7 bases, and the junction held 1 base outside the gene matches. The germline V gene encodes CDR1 MNHNY and CDR2 SVGAGI (reference sequence). The CDR3 spells CASSYDRGNSPLHF. In DNA, the CDR3 is TGTGCCAGCAGTTACGACAGGGGCAATTCACCCCTCCACTTT.

This chain connects TRBV14 to TRBJ1-1; TRBD1 aligns across 7 bases. V was clipped by 2 bases and J by 7 bases; unmatched bases: 25. The CDR3 covers 20 residues. The germline V gene has CDR1 SGHDN and CDR2 FVKESK. The DNA of the CDR3 is TGTGCCAGCAGCCAATCCGGGGGATTAGGGGGCGACGTTAGGACTTATGAAGCTTTCTTT. Its protein is CASSQSGGLGGDVRTYEAFF.

This chain uses TRBV5-4 with TRBJ2-1; 10 bases map to TRBD2. The CDR3 is 16 amino acids. With V trimmed by 4 bases and J by 9 bases, 13 bases remained unmatched. The germline CDR1 and CDR2 sequences are SGHNT and YYREEE (reference sequence). The DNA of the CDR3 is TGTGCCAGCAGCCGGGGTGGAGCGGGGGGGCTCGGTGAGCAGTTCTTC. This sequence encodes CASSRGGAGGLGEQFF.

The chain is built from TRBV6-5 and TRBJ1-2; D is ambiguous. The CDR3 is 12 amino acids. V lost 5 bases and J 4 bases, leaving 8 bases between the germline ends. Germline CDR1 and CDR2: MNHEY and SVGAGI. CDR3 region: CASSQLSYGYTF. CDR3 nucleotides: TGTGCCAGCAGTCAATTGAGCTATGGCTACACCTTC.

The rearrangement joins TRBV10-3 to TRBJ1-2; D is unresolved. The CDR3 length is 15 residues. Trimming left V 0 bases short and J 5 bases short, with 13 bases between. In germline, CDR1 is ENHRY, CDR2 SYGVKD. The CDR3 region is CAISESGKSEYGYTF. The CDR3 DNA sequence: TGTGCCATCAGTGAGTCCGGCAAGTCGGAGTATGGCTACACCTTC.

The genes are TRBV11-1 and TRBJ1-1; D might be TRBD1 (5 bases). CDR1 and CDR2 from the germline V gene are SGHAT and FQDESV (reference sequence). Trimming took 7 bases from V and 0 from J, leaving 15 bases between them. The CDR3 runs to 15 residues. The CDR3 loop reads CASTRGGTLNTEAFF. Written as DNA, the CDR3 is TGTGCCAGCACCCGGGGGGGGACTTTGAACACTGAAGCTTTCTTT. Drawing the rest from reference TRBV11-1 and TRBJ1-1, the complete variable domain is EAEVAQSPRYKITEKSQAVAFWCDPISGHATLYWYRQILGQGPELLVQFQDESVVDDSQLPKDRFSAERLKGVDSTLKIQPAELGDSAMYLCASTRGGTLNTEAFFGQGTRLTVV.

This clone was counted between two and nine times. The chain is built from TRBV19 and TRBJ1-2, with a weak D call TRBD1 (6 bases). Deletions cut 5 bases from V and 0 bases from J, with 16 bases between. There are 16 residues in the CDR3. Germline V gives CDR1 LNHDA, CDR2 SQIVND (reference sequence). CDR3 sequence reads: CASSFQTGLSNYGYTF. CDR3 in DNA: TGTGCCAGTAGTTTCCAGACAGGCCTCTCTAACTATGGCTACACCTTC.

The J gene is TRBJ1-2, the V gene TRBV21-1; TRBD1 is the table's D call and was not checked against the DNA. TRBV21-1 is termed a pseudogene. The CDR3 covers 16 residues. The CDR3 coding sequence is TGTGCCAGGACACCGACAGGGGGCCTCTTTATCTATGGCTACACCTTC. It is translated as CARTPTGGLFIYGYTF.

The chain uses TRBV5-4 and TRBJ2-7, with 9 bases fitting TRBD1. J was trimmed by 5 bases and V by 4 bases; bases with no gene match: 10. This CDR3 comprises 15 residues. The germline V gene encodes CDR1 SGHNT and CDR2 YYREEE (reference sequence). As DNA, the CDR3 is TGTGCCAGCAGCCCTACAGGGGGCGTTATGAACGAGCAGTACTTC. Residues: CASSPTGGVMNEQYF. The full variable domain, completed using reference TRBV5-4 and TRBJ2-7, is ETGVTQSPTHLIKTRGQQVTLRCSSQSGHNTVSWYQQALGQGPQFIFQYYREEENGRGNFPPRFSGLQFPNYSSELNVNALELDDSALYLCASSPTGGVMNEQYFGPGTRLTVT.

The V and J genes are TRBV19 and TRBJ1-1, with TRBD1 identical over 8 bases. Germline trimming cut 7 bases from V and 5 bases from J; bases unmatched to any gene: 9. The CDR3 runs to 14 residues. Germline CDR1 LNHDA, CDR2 SQIVND (reference sequence). CDR3 amino acids: CASKQDRVGTEAFF. In DNA, the CDR3 is TGTGCCAGTAAACAGGACAGGGTGGGAACTGAAGCTTTCTTT. The full variable domain, with the rest looked up from reference TRBV19 and TRBJ1-1, is DGGITQSPKYLFRKEGQNVTLSCEQNLNHDAMYWYRQDPGQGLRLIYYSQIVNDFQKGDIAEGYSVSREKKESFPLTVTSAQKNPTAFYLCASKQDRVGTEAFFGQGTRLTVV.

The chain couples TRBV19 to TRBJ2-5; 7 bases are shared with TRBD1. The CDR3 is 14 residues long. J gave up 2 bases and V 4 bases, and 4 bases lay outside the gene matches. CDR1 is LNHDA, CDR2 SQIVND, per germline (reference sequence). The CDR3 DNA reads TGTGCCAGTAGTAGGGACAGCGGTCAAGAGACCCAGTACTTC. Protein product: CASSRDSGQETQYF.

CDR3 sequence: CASRKDNNYGYTF. The CDR3 nucleotides read TGTGCCAGCAGGAAGGACAACAACTATGGCTACACCTTC. The chain recombines TRBV6-5 with TRBJ1-2, with D possibly being TRBD1 (5 bases). Germline V gene lookup returns CDR1 MNHEY and CDR2 SVGAGI. The V and J ends lost 6 bases and 2 bases respectively, with 10 bases between them. This CDR3 contains 13 residues.

V gene TRBV7-9 combines with J gene TRBJ2-5; 11 positions agree with TRBD2. CDR3 length equals 15 residues. Germline V gene sequence: CDR1 SEHNR, CDR2 FQNEAQ (reference sequence). V lost 5 bases, J lost 3 bases, and 5 bases stayed unmatched. CDR3: CASSQTSGAKETQYF. Here the CDR3 DNA reads TGTGCCAGCAGCCAGACTAGCGGGGCCAAAGAGACCCAGTACTTC.

This clone has a handful of counts. This chain uses TRBV5-4 with TRBJ1-6; D gene ambiguous. The CDR3 spans 12 residues. Germline lookup yields CDR1 SGHNT and CDR2 YYREEE (reference sequence). Trimming cost V 6 bases and J 10 bases, with 11 bases left between them. CDR3 protein: CASTSFGSPLHF. The CDR3 DNA reads TGTGCCAGCACCTCATTCGGGTCACCCCTCCACTTT.

The chain uses TRBV6-2 or TRBV6-3 and TRBJ1-5; 7 nucleotides match TRBD1. With V trimmed by 0 bases and J by 3 bases, 2 bases remained unmatched. The length of the CDR3 is 15 residues. CDR1 is MNHEY and CDR2 is SVGEGT in the germline V gene. The CDR3 sequence is CASSYSGGDNQPQHF. The CDR3 nucleotides are TGTGCCAGCAGTTACTCAGGGGGCGACAATCAGCCCCAGCATTTT.

This rearrangement joins TRBV12-3 or TRBV12-4 to TRBJ1-2; D is unresolved. This CDR3 has 13 residues. Trimming cost V 5 bases and J 7 bases, with 14 bases left between them. The chain's CDR3 is CASSPRSISGYTF. CDR3 sequence (DNA): TGTGCCAGCAGTCCGCGTTCCATCTCTGGCTACACCTTC.